The rows below give T cell receptor beta chains drawn from one sample of a study of Ad26.COV2.S vaccination and SARS-CoV-2 variants. Using immunoSEQ multiplex PCR, the repertoire was profiled, and TCRdb retains in-frame clones only, with some absent. The sample shows about 450,000 clones, 80% to 90% of them seen only once. The sample consisted of peripheral blood, taken in a trial of Ad26.COV2.S vaccine versus placebo. The source is a person aged 18-60 years who received the Ad26.COV2.S COVID-19 vaccine or a placebo. CDR3s include the opening cysteine and the closing phenylalanine or tryptophan. The D gene is left open where the match is weak. A clone size is listed for some rows: how often the clone was seen (once, few, many), or a class if it is expanded.

j_call clone_size v_call d_call cdr3_aa cdr3_nt
TRBJ2-3 NA TRBV5-1 TRBD2 CASSERTSDTDTQYF TGCGCCAGCAGCGAAAGGACTAGCGATACAGATACGCAGTATTTT
TRBJ2-1 NA TRBV6-5 NA CASSYRPTPGDEQFF TGTGCCAGCAGTTACCGTCCGACTCCCGGCGATGAGCAGTTCTTC
TRBJ2-1 NA TRBV11-2 NA CASSFDRGPGPYNEQFF TGTGCCAGCAGCTTCGACCGGGGGCCGGGCCCCTACAATGAGCAGTTCTTC
TRBJ1-3 NA TRBV11-2 NA CASSFPDTLNTIYF TGTGCCAGCAGCTTTCCGGACACCCTCAACACCATATATTTT
TRBJ1-2 once TRBV2 NA CASTLLTGTGGYTF TGTGCCAGCACTTTGCTTACAGGAACGGGGGGCTACACCTTC
TRBJ1-2 NA TRBV7-2 NA CASRRGGTVYGYTF TGTGCCTCAAGAAGGGGGGGGACGGTCTATGGCTACACCTTC
TRBJ2-3 once TRBV6-2/TRBV6-3 TRBD2 CASSYSLREFADTQYF TGTGCCAGCAGTTACTCGCTGCGGGAGTTCGCAGATACGCAGTATTTT
TRBJ1-3 NA TRBV3-1/TRBV3-2 NA CASSQRKSGNTIYF TGTGCCAGCAGCCAGCGGAAAAGTGGAAACACCATATATTTT
TRBJ2-1 NA TRBV2 NA CASDEGITNEQFF TGTGCCAGCGATGAAGGGATAACTAATGAGCAGTTCTTC
TRBJ1-6 few TRBV15 NA CATSRKGGNSPLHF TGTGCCACCAGCCGAAAGGGAGGTAATTCACCCCTCCACTTT
TRBJ2-5 NA TRBV5-1 TRBD2 CASSLTGTSGASYQETQYF TGCGCCAGCAGCTTAACCGGGACTAGCGGGGCTTCCTATCAAGAGACCCAGTACTTC
TRBJ1-5 NA TRBV18 NA CASSREWEGRAQHF TGTGCCAGCTCACGGGAATGGGAAGGTAGAGCCCAGCATTTT
TRBJ2-1 NA TRBV9 TRBD2 CASSAQAGAYNEQFF TGTGCCAGCAGCGCTCAAGCGGGGGCATACAATGAGCAGTTCTTC
TRBJ1-5 NA TRBV19 NA CASSIFRGYSNQPQHF TGTGCCAGTAGTATTTTTAGAGGCTATAGCAATCAGCCCCAGCATTTT
TRBJ2-1 NA TRBV28 NA CAIQPVTIYNEQFF TGTGCCATCCAACCAGTTACGATCTACAATGAGCAGTTCTTC
TRBJ2-3 NA TRBV5-6 NA CASIDITDTQYF TGTGCCAGTATCGACATCACAGATACGCAGTATTTT
TRBJ1-2 NA TRBV7-2 NA CASSLRRGLYGYTF TGTGCCAGCAGCCTTCGGCGGGGGCTATATGGCTACACCTTC
TRBJ2-7 NA TRBV7-2 NA CASSLRAQGYEQYF TGTGCCAGCAGCTTAAGGGCACAGGGCTACGAGCAGTACTTC
TRBJ1-5 NA TRBV19 NA CASTGQYQQPQHF TGTGCCAGTACCGGACAGTACCAGCAGCCCCAGCATTTT
TRBJ2-7 NA TRBV15 NA CATSRSLQGNEGEQYF TGTGCCACCAGCAGATCGCTACAGGGAAATGAGGGCGAGCAGTACTTC
TRBJ1-1 few TRBV15 NA CATSRDRGINTEAFF TGTGCCACCAGCAGAGATCGGGGGATCAACACTGAAGCTTTCTTT
TRBJ2-2 NA TRBV6-5 NA CASSYSTDTGELFF TGTGCCAGCAGTTACTCGACAGACACCGGGGAGCTGTTTTTT
TRBJ1-4 NA TRBV9 TRBD1 CASSHDRGGGEKLFF TGTGCCAGCAGCCATGACAGGGGTGGGGGTGAAAAACTGTTTTTT
TRBJ1-2 NA TRBV5-1 NA CASSSTNRDPGYTF TGCGCCAGCAGCTCCACAAACCGGGACCCAGGCTACACCTTC
TRBJ1-6 once TRBV15 NA CATSRVFGGHSPLHF TGTGCCACCAGCAGAGTATTTGGCGGGCATTCACCCCTCCACTTT
TRBJ2-1 NA TRBV4-3 TRBD2 CASSPLDGLAANEQFF TGCGCCAGCAGCCCACTTGACGGACTAGCGGCGAATGAGCAGTTCTTC
TRBJ2-1 NA TRBV6-2/TRBV6-3 NA CASSYPRDQYLYNEQFF TGTGCCAGCAGTTACCCCCGGGACCAATACCTCTACAATGAGCAGTTCTTC
TRBJ2-2 NA TRBV28 NA CASSLGGAKTGELFF TGTGCCAGCAGTTTAGGGGGGGCGAAAACCGGGGAGCTGTTTTTT
TRBJ1-4 once TRBV6-5 NA CASSYSRWTRGEKLFF TGTGCCAGCAGTTACTCGAGATGGACTCGCGGTGAAAAACTGTTTTTT
TRBJ1-2 NA TRBV24-1 NA CATSGEGTGYTF TGTGCCACCAGTGGGGAAGGGACTGGCTACACCTTC
TRBJ2-3 NA TRBV5-4 NA CASSPTRADTQYF TGTGCCAGCAGCCCCACTAGGGCAGATACGCAGTATTTT
TRBJ1-2 NA TRBV3-1/TRBV3-2 NA CASSQGGYGYTF TGTGCCAGCAGCCAAGGGGGCTATGGCTACACCTTC
TRBJ2-3 NA TRBV4-2 TRBD2 CASSQGPRTSGTDTQYF TGTGCCAGCAGCCAAGGCCCTCGGACTAGCGGAACAGATACGCAGTATTTT
TRBJ2-1 NA TRBV9 TRBD2 CASSEGLAVYNEQFF TGTGCCAGCAGCGAGGGACTAGCGGTTTACAATGAGCAGTTCTTC
TRBJ1-5 NA TRBV5-5 NA CASSGRLFQPQHF TGTGCCAGCAGCGGACGGCTTTTTCAGCCCCAGCATTTT
TRBJ1-2 once TRBV6-5 NA CASSWAGGYGYTF TGTGCCAGCAGTTGGGCGGGGGGCTATGGCTACACCTTC
TRBJ2-5 NA TRBV5-1 TRBD1 CASSTGTAETETQYF TGCGCCAGCAGCACCGGGACAGCCGAGACAGAGACCCAGTACTTC
TRBJ2-2 NA TRBV28 TRBD2 CASSSGGRYGELFF TGTGCCAGCAGTTCCGGCGGGAGATACGGGGAGCTGTTTTTT
TRBJ2-2 NA TRBV2 NA CASSKRDSLNTGELFF TGTGCCAGCAGCAAAAGGGACTCCCTGAACACCGGGGAGCTGTTTTTT
TRBJ1-6 NA TRBV5-4 NA CASSSLQGAVVQSPLHF TGTGCCAGCAGCTCACTTCAGGGTGCAGTTGTCCAATCACCCCTCCACTTT
TRBJ2-1 NA TRBV4-1 TRBD2 CASSRVLASYNEQFF TGCGCCAGCAGCCGGGTACTAGCGTCCTACAATGAGCAGTTCTTC
TRBJ1-4 NA TRBV18 NA CASSPLASSATNEKLFF TGTGCCAGCTCACCATTGGCGTCCTCCGCAACTAATGAAAAACTGTTTTTT
TRBJ2-3 NA TRBV11-3 NA CASSLGLPTDTQYF TGTGCCAGCAGCTTAGGCCTACCGACAGATACGCAGTATTTT
TRBJ1-1 NA TRBV27 NA CASSLSGRSEAFF TGTGCCAGCAGTTTAAGTGGGAGATCTGAAGCTTTCTTT
TRBJ2-1 once TRBV9 TRBD2 CASSAGLAGYNEQFF TGTGCCAGCAGCGCGGGACTAGCGGGGTACAATGAGCAGTTCTTC
TRBJ2-3 NA TRBV6-2/TRBV6-3 TRBD2 CASSRHGTSGGTDTQYF TGTGCCAGCAGCCGACACGGGACTAGCGGGGGCACAGATACGCAGTATTTT
TRBJ1-5 NA TRBV6-2/TRBV6-3 NA CASSLVGNQPQHF TGTGCCAGCAGTTTGGTGGGGAATCAGCCCCAGCATTTT
TRBJ2-1 once TRBV7-9 TRBD1 CASIMWDSSYNEQFF TGTGCCAGCATAATGTGGGACAGTTCGTACAATGAGCAGTTCTTC
TRBJ1-3 NA TRBV7-5 NA CARSLAETGNTIYF TGTGCCAGAAGCTTAGCAGAAACGGGAAACACCATATATTTT
TRBJ2-2 NA TRBV7-3 NA CASSLTYGELFF TGTGCCAGCAGCTTAACGTACGGGGAGCTGTTTTTT
TRBJ1-1 NA TRBV4-3 NA CASSQWRGGVGNTEAFF TGCGCCAGCAGCCAATGGCGGGGGGGCGTCGGGAACACTGAAGCTTTCTTT
TRBJ2-5 NA TRBV5-4 NA CASSFPSETQYF TGTGCCAGCAGTTTCCCCAGTGAGACCCAGTACTTC
TRBJ1-1 NA TRBV30 NA CAWMGAVAFF TGTGCCTGGATGGGGGCGGTGGCTTTCTTT